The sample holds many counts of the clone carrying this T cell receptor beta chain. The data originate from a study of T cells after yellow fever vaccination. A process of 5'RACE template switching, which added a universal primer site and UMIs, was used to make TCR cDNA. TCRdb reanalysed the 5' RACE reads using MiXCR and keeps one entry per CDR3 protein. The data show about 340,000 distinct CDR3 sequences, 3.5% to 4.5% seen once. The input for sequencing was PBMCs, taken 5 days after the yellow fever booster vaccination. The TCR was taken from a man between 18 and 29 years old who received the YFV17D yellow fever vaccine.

The CDR3 DNA is TGCAGCGTTGTGGGGGCCGAGGCTTTCTTT. It is translated as CSVVGAEAFF. The J gene is TRBJ1-1, the V gene TRBV29-1; D might be TRBD1 (6 bases). The CDR3 is 10 residues long. Germline loops: CDR1 SQVTM, CDR2 ANQGSEA. Trimming removed 4 bases at V and 11 bases at J, with 11 bases between.